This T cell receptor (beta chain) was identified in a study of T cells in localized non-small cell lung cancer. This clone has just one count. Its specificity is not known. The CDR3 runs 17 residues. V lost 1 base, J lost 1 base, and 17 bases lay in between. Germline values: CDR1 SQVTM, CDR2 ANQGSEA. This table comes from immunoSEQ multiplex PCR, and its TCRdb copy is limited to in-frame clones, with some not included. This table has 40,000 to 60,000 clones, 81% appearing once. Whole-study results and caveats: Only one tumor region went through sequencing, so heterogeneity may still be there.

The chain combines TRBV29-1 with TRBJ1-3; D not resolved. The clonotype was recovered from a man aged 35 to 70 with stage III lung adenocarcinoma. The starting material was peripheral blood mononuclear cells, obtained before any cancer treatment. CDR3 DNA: TGCAGCGTTGAAGGCGCATCAGATTATTTATCTGGAAACACCATATATTTT. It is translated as CSVEGASDYLSGNTIYF. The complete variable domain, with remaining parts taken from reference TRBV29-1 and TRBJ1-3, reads SAVISQKPSRDICQRGTSLTIQCQVDSQVTMMFWYRQQPGQSLTLIATANQGSEATYESGFVIDKFPISRPNLTFSTLTVSNMSPEDSSIYLCSVEGASDYLSGNTIYFGEGSWLTVV.